What follows are 27 T cell receptor beta chains derived from one specimen sequenced in a study of identical twins (dated by TCRdb to 2016 to 2017). The library came from 5' RACE. Sequencer: Illumina HiSeq 2000. The public reads were reprocessed in TCRdb via fastp at Q25 and MiXCR, keeping in-frame beta chains. Every entry covers one CDR3 protein and lists the most common genes and DNA from its rows. The sample table records 210,000 or so distinct CDR3 sequences; about 7.5% of these occur just once. The top ten constitute about 2% of the sample. The sample was also linked to a second study, of yellow fever vaccine responses in identical twins.

Sequencing was done on a sample of memory (CD45RO+) T cells sorted from blood. Interpreted using the paper, the cell subset or site label stands for: CD45RO+ enriched T cells. The receptors were gathered from a woman aged 18 to 35 in good health.

Ten or more counts support this clonotype. CDR3 in amino acids: CSASPAGGGLAGELFF. The CDR3 bases are TGCAGTGCTTCCCCCGCGGGAGGCGGTTTGGCCGGGGAGCTGTTTTTT. The rearrangement uses TRBV20-1 and TRBJ2-2; 8 positions match TRBD2. Germline loops: CDR1 DFQATT, CDR2 SNEGSKA (reference sequence). V shed 5 bases, J shed 6 bases, and the junction held 14 bases outside the gene matches. There are 16 residues in the CDR3.

In its sample, this clonotype was seen many times. The chain combines TRBV5-1 with TRBJ1-2, with a tentative D call TRBD1 (5 bases). The ends were cut back, 3 bases at V and 2 bases at J, with 14 bases in the middle. This CDR3 is built from 15 residues. Per the germline V gene, CDR1 is SGHRS and CDR2 is YFSETQ. CDR3 in amino acids: CASSSSGQGNYGYTF. The CDR3 DNA sequence: TGCGCCAGCAGCTCCAGCGGACAAGGAAACTATGGCTACACCTTC.

V and J are TRBV4-2 and TRBJ2-5; 11 nucleotides match TRBD1. From germline, CDR1 is LGHNA and CDR2 YNFKEQ. Germline trimming cut 4 bases from V and 2 bases from J; bases unmatched to any gene: 6. This CDR3 contains 16 residues. CDR3 loop: CASSREWDRGQETQYF. The CDR3 region has the DNA TGTGCCAGCAGCCGGGAATGGGACAGGGGGCAAGAGACCCAGTACTTC.

The chain joins TRBV12-3 or TRBV12-4 to TRBJ2-2, with a weak D call TRBD1 (6 bases). CDR3 length: 13 residues. V lost 7 bases and J lost 1, with 7 bases in between. CDR3 nucleotide sequence: TGTGCCAGCAAGGGACAGAACACCGGGGAGCTGTTTTTT. This translates into CASKGQNTGELFF.

This clonotype occurred many times. The chain couples TRBV5-1 to TRBJ2-7; no clear D. Per the germline V gene, CDR1 is SGHRS and CDR2 is YFSETQ. The CDR3 totals 13 residues. V lost 0 bases and J 0 bases, leaving 4 bases between the germline ends. CDR3 sequence: CASSLDVSYEQYF. The CDR3 DNA sequence: TGCGCCAGCAGCTTGGATGTCTCCTACGAGCAGTACTTC.

The V call is TRBV7-6, the J call TRBJ2-7; D possibly matches TRBD1 or TRBD2 (5 bases each). CDR1 is SGHVS and CDR2 is FNYEAQ in the germline V gene. This CDR3 region has 15 residues. Trimming stripped 5 bases from V and 2 bases from J, with 16 bases between. The CDR3 here is CASSPSSGATYEQYF. CDR3 nucleotide sequence: TGTGCCAGCAGCCCCTCCTCCGGGGCGACCTACGAGCAGTACTTC.

This clonotype was recorded a few times. The rearrangement joins TRBV7-6 to TRBJ2-7; maybe TRBD1 (6 bases). Germline CDR1 SGHVS, CDR2 FNYEAQ. The length of the CDR3 is 15 residues. Trimming left V 2 bases short and J 0 bases short, with 11 bases between. CDR3 amino acids: CASSLLPDSSYEQYF. As DNA, the CDR3 is TGTGCCAGCAGCTTACTCCCGGACAGCTCCTACGAGCAGTACTTC.

This clonotype was counted only a few times. CDR3 in DNA: TGTGCCAGCAGCACGTCCAGTGAGCAGTTCTTC. This sequence encodes CASSTSSEQFF. The rearrangement joins TRBV3-1 to TRBJ2-1; D is unresolved. V lost 5 bases, J lost 9 bases, and 8 bases lay in between. Germline V gives CDR1 LGHDT, CDR2 YNNKEL (reference sequence). This CDR3 is 11 amino acids long.

In its sample, this clonotype was seen a few times. The rearrangement joins TRBV19 to TRBJ2-2; 8 nucleotides align to TRBD1. With V trimmed by 5 bases and J by 4 bases, 9 bases remained unmatched. Germline values: CDR1 LNHDA, CDR2 SQIVND (reference sequence). This CDR3 has 16 residues. The CDR3 here is CASSPGQGWGTGELFF. The CDR3 DNA reads as TGTGCCAGTAGTCCCGGACAGGGCTGGGGCACCGGGGAGCTGTTTTTT.

The sample holds a few counts of this clonotype. The genes are TRBV3-1 and TRBJ2-3, with 9 bases fitting TRBD1. Trimming removed 4 bases from V and 1 base from J; junction bases left unmatched: 3. The CDR3 covers 15 residues. CDR1 and CDR2 (germline): LGHDT, YNNKEL (reference sequence). The CDR3 loop is CASSPRDRGTDTQYF. The DNA of the CDR3 is TGTGCCAGCAGCCCCCGGGACAGGGGCACAGATACGCAGTATTTT.

This clonotype came up a few times. The genes are TRBV6-5 and TRBJ2-3; no clear D. CDR1 is MNHEY, CDR2 SVGAGI, per germline. The CDR3 length is 16 residues. Trimming removed 0 bases at V and 4 bases at J, with 14 bases between. CDR3 protein: CASSYSSVGLADTQYF. CDR3 sequence (DNA): TGTGCCAGCAGTTACTCGAGTGTCGGTTTGGCAGATACGCAGTATTTT.

This clonotype was seen more than once but under ten times. This chain links TRBV14 with TRBJ2-7; TRBD2 is a possible D gene (6 bases). The CDR3 loop spans 15 amino acids. Trimming pared 0 bases from V and 3 bases from J, leaving 12 bases between. Per the germline V gene, CDR1 is SGHDN and CDR2 is FVKESK. CDR3 residues: CASSQDGDGGYEQYF. Here the CDR3 DNA reads TGTGCCAGCAGCCAAGATGGGGACGGGGGCTACGAGCAGTACTTC.

This clonotype was recorded many times. The chain has TRBV15 and TRBJ2-1; D not resolved. CDR1 and CDR2 (germline): LNHNV, YYDKDF (reference sequence). Between the trimmed V and J ends, which lost 3 bases and 8 bases, there was a span of 14 bases. The CDR3 is 14 residues long. CDR3: CATSRDPRRDEQFF. CDR3 DNA sequence: TGTGCCACCAGCAGGGACCCCAGACGGGATGAGCAGTTCTTC.

About this clonotype: It may be a read error: a sequence one base away is much more abundant. The chain joins TRBV29-1 to TRBJ2-5; 9 positions match TRBD2. Germline V gene lookup returns CDR1 SQVTM and CDR2 ANQGSEA. There are 15 residues in the CDR3. V was pared by 4 bases and J by 5 bases, with 11 bases of the junction left unmatched. CDR3 in amino acids: CSVVNIAGAMETQYF. The CDR3 DNA reads as TGCAGCGTTGTAAATATAGCGGGAGCTATGGAGACCCAGTACTTC.

This rearrangement joins TRBV11-2 to TRBJ1-2; D might be TRBD1 (6 bases). The CDR3 has 15 amino acids. CDR1 and CDR2 from the germline V gene are SGHAT and FQNNGV. V lost 1 base and J lost 2, with 11 bases in between. CDR3 amino acids: CASSLGPDRNYGYTF. The CDR3 DNA sequence: TGTGCCAGCAGCTTAGGCCCCGACAGGAACTATGGCTACACCTTC.

This clonotype was observed many times. This chain joins TRBV20-1 and TRBJ2-7; no clear D gene. V was shortened by 6 bases and J by 0 bases, with 12 bases between the two germline ends. The V gene's germline CDR1 is DFQATT and CDR2 SNEGSKA (reference sequence). CDR3 length equals 13 residues. CDR3: CSAQLTASYEQYF. The CDR3 DNA reads as TGCAGTGCCCAATTGACGGCCTCCTACGAGCAGTACTTC.

This clonotype was found many times. The CDR3 bases are TGTGCCAGCAGCCCTCGGGCCCGCACAGATACGCAGTATTTT. Translating gives CASSPRARTDTQYF. V is TRBV9 and J is TRBJ2-3, with no clear D. The CDR3 runs 14 residues. V lost 4 bases to trimming and J lost 1 base, with 10 bases between them. From germline, CDR1 is SGDLS and CDR2 YYNGEE.

This clonotype turned up a few times. The gene calls are TRBV27 and TRBJ1-1; no firm D call. V lost 0 bases and J lost 2, with 7 bases in between. The CDR3 is 14 amino acids. Germline assignment: CDR1 MNHEY and CDR2 SMNVEV (reference sequence). This chain's CDR3 is CASSLSRVNTEAFF. CDR3 sequence (DNA): TGTGCCAGCAGTTTATCGCGCGTCAACACTGAAGCTTTCTTT.

The chain carries TRBV7-9 and TRBJ2-5, with TRBD1 identical over 7 bases. V trimming: 1 base; J trimming: 4 bases; junction bases outside the gene matches: 6. The CDR3 extends over 15 amino acids. Germline values: CDR1 SEHNR, CDR2 FQNEAQ (reference sequence). CDR3 residues: CASSLGSPGGETQYF. The CDR3 DNA reads as TGTGCCAGCAGCTTAGGTTCGCCAGGGGGAGAGACCCAGTACTTC.

Only a few counts were recorded for this clonotype. The J gene is TRBJ2-1, the V gene TRBV7-2; D ambiguous. The CDR3 contains 13 residues. The germline CDR1 and CDR2 sequences are SGHTA and FQGNSA. Between the trimmed V and J ends, which lost 2 bases and 9 bases, there was a span of 11 bases. This chain's CDR3 is CASSLLARGEQFF. The CDR3 DNA is TGTGCCAGCAGCTTATTAGCACGTGGTGAGCAGTTCTTC.

This clonotype was counted at least ten times. The CDR3 loop reads CASTWDGFETQYF. As DNA, the CDR3 is TGTGCCAGCACCTGGGACGGGTTCGAGACCCAGTACTTC. The J gene is TRBJ2-5, the V gene TRBV12-3 or TRBV12-4; the D call may be TRBD1 or TRBD2 (5 bases each). The CDR3 is 13 residues long. V shed 7 bases and J shed 5 bases, with 14 bases lying between them.

This chain links TRBV7-2 with TRBJ2-7, with D possibly being TRBD2 (5 bases). The V gene's germline CDR1 is SGHTA and CDR2 FQGNSA. The CDR3 length is 14 residues. Between the trimmed V and J ends, which lost 0 bases and 5 bases, there was a span of 11 bases. DNA of the CDR3: TGTGCCAGCAGCTTAGCGGCCTGGACTGACGAGCAGTACTTC. This encodes CASSLAAWTDEQYF. Filled out from reference TRBV7-2 and TRBJ2-7, the complete variable domain reads GAGVSQSPSNKVTEKGKDVELRCDPISGHTALYWYRQSLGQGLEFLIYFQGNSAPDKSGLPSDRFSAERTGGSVSTLTIQRTQQEDSAVYLCASSLAAWTDEQYFGPGTRLTVT.

The chain carries TRBV5-5 and TRBJ2-3, with D maybe TRBD2 (6 bases). The CDR3 runs 15 residues. From germline, CDR1 is SGHKS and CDR2 YYEKEE (reference sequence). V lost 4 bases, J lost 2 bases, and 14 bases lay in between. The CDR3: CASSPGGSYTDTQYF. The CDR3 nucleotides are TGTGCCAGCAGCCCCGGGGGTTCCTACACAGATACGCAGTATTTT.

This clonotype came up many times. The chain uses TRBV29-1 and TRBJ2-3; TRBD2 agrees at 9 bases. The CDR3 is made up of 14 amino acids. V was clipped by 8 bases and J by 4 bases; unmatched bases: 10. Germline V gene data show CDR1 as SQVTM and CDR2 as ANQGSEA. The CDR3 here is CSPLRTSDPDTQYF. The CDR3 region has the DNA TGCAGCCCTCTAAGGACTAGCGACCCAGATACGCAGTATTTT.

The table lists this clonotype with a few counts. V usage is TRBV7-9 and J usage is TRBJ2-1, with TRBD2 matching 9 bases. Germline CDR1 SEHNR, CDR2 FQNEAQ (reference sequence). J gave up 5 bases and V 6 bases, and 5 bases lay outside the gene matches. The CDR3 extends over 14 amino acids. The CDR3 here is CASSPTSGHNEQFF. CDR3 DNA: TGTGCCAGCAGTCCGACTAGCGGCCACAATGAGCAGTTCTTC.

This clonotype was counted many times. The genes are TRBV29-1 and TRBJ2-7; 8 nucleotides match TRBD1. In germline, CDR1 is SQVTM, CDR2 ANQGSEA. The CDR3 contains 15 residues. After removal of 7 bases from V and 2 bases from J, the junction contained 13 bases not matched to a gene. CDR3 nucleotides: TGCAGCGGATCGAAGCCCGGGACAGGAACCTACGAGCAGTACTTC. It specifies CSGSKPGTGTYEQYF.

This clonotype has only a few counts. V and J are TRBV20-1 and TRBJ2-7; D not certain. The CDR3 spans 11 residues. V dropped 3 bases and J dropped 8 bases, with 11 bases sitting between them. Per the germline V gene, CDR1 is DFQATT and CDR2 is SNEGSKA (reference sequence). CDR3 residues: CSASFLGQQYF. In DNA form, the CDR3 reads TGCAGTGCTAGTTTTTTAGGGCAGCAGTACTTC.